One and the same sample provided the 10 T cell receptor beta chains below, sequenced in a study of T-cell memory formation after mild COVID-19. One entry per CDR3 protein, called by TCRdb with MiXCR from the 5' RACE reads. The data contain roughly 450,000 distinct CDR3 sequences, 18% of them singletons. Sequences were obtained from PBMCs or a T cell subset sorted from them (not recorded which). All receptors derive from a man between 18 and 35 years old who had mild COVID-19 (a few samples of this study predate the infection). Cell type and time point are not known.

This chain links TRBV10-3 with TRBJ2-5; 9 positions match TRBD1. CDR1 ENHRY and CDR2 SYGVKD come from the germline V gene. The J segment lost 0 bases and the V segment lost 6 bases, leaving 5 bases of the junction unmatched. CDR3 size: 15 residues. CDR3 sequence reads: CAIRGDRGDQETQYF. The DNA of the CDR3 is TGTGCCATCAGGGGCGACAGGGGGGACCAAGAGACCCAGTACTTC.

In this sample, this clonotype turned up many times. The rearrangement joins TRBV11-2 to TRBJ2-2; TRBD2 might be the D (5 bases). CDR1 SGHAT and CDR2 FQNNGV come from the germline V gene. The CDR3 spans 15 residues. V shed 5 bases and J shed 5 bases, with 15 bases lying between them. CDR3 loop: CASSPARGQTGELFF. CDR3 nucleotide sequence: TGTGCCAGCAGCCCGGCCCGGGGTCAAACCGGGGAGCTGTTTTTT.

This clonotype has a handful of counts. This chain connects TRBV5-5 to TRBJ1-1; maybe TRBD1 (5 bases). CDR3 length: 16 amino acids. Trimming removed 4 bases from V and 3 bases from J, with 19 bases in between. Per germline, CDR1 SGHKS and CDR2 YYEKEE (reference sequence). CDR3 nucleotides: TGTGCCAGCAGCCCTGGGATGGGGCTCGAGGACACTGAAGCTTTCTTT. Translating it yields CASSPGMGLEDTEAFF. The full variable domain, with the rest looked up from reference TRBV5-5 and TRBJ1-1, is DAGVTQSPTHLIKTRGQQVTLRCSPISGHKSVSWYQQVLGQGPQFIFQYYEKEERGRGNFPDRFSARQFPNYSSELNVNALLLGDSALYLCASSPGMGLEDTEAFFGQGTRLTVV.

This clonotype was seen repeatedly, ten times or more. V usage is TRBV12-3 or TRBV12-4 and J usage is TRBJ1-5; D not resolved. This CDR3 spans 12 amino acids. Trimming left V 2 bases short and J 6 bases short, with 5 bases between. The CDR3: CASSLKGQPQHF. CDR3 sequence (DNA): TGTGCCAGCAGTTTAAAGGGTCAGCCCCAGCATTTT.

The J gene is TRBJ2-1, the V gene TRBV12-3 or TRBV12-4; D may be TRBD2 (5 bases). The CDR3 consists of 14 residues. The germline V and J ends were trimmed by 3 bases and 4 bases, with 10 bases remaining between them. CDR3 bases: TGTGCCAGCAGTTTCACCGGCGGGTACAATGAGCAGTTCTTC. As protein: CASSFTGGYNEQFF.

The chain recombines TRBV7-3 with TRBJ2-3; TRBD2 agrees at 7 bases. The V and J ends lost 4 bases and 2 bases, in that order; junction bases with no gene match: 3. There are 14 residues in the CDR3. Germline V gene sequence: CDR1 SGHTA, CDR2 FQGTGA. CDR3 coding DNA: TGTGCCAGCAGCTCCGGGACTACCACAGATACGCAGTATTTT. It is translated as CASSSGTTTDTQYF.

This clonotype was counted ten times or more. The V call is TRBV7-9, the J call TRBJ1-1, with D hard to call. V gave up 5 bases and J gave up 5 bases, with 15 bases separating them. In germline, CDR1 is SEHNR, CDR2 FQNEAQ (reference sequence). This CDR3 has 14 residues. CDR3 residues: CASSPHSEVTEAFF. The CDR3 DNA is TGTGCCAGCAGCCCCCACTCTGAGGTGACTGAAGCTTTCTTT.

This clonotype came up many times. The chain combines TRBV7-9 with TRBJ2-2; no clear D. Germline V gene lookup returns CDR1 SEHNR and CDR2 FQNEAQ (reference sequence). The germline V and J ends were trimmed by 8 bases and 0 bases, with 10 bases remaining between them. The length of the CDR3 is 14 residues. CDR3 sequence reads: CASAGLANTGELFF. CDR3 nucleotide sequence: TGTGCCAGCGCAGGCCTAGCGAACACCGGGGAGCTGTTTTTT.

This clonotype showed up just a few times. The chain couples TRBV12-3 or TRBV12-4 to TRBJ2-1, with D possibly being TRBD1 or TRBD2 (5 bases each). V lost 1 base, J lost 8 bases, and 12 bases lay in between. This CDR3 has 14 amino acids. The CDR3 loop is CASSLGDGLYEQFF. For the CDR3, the DNA is TGTGCCAGCAGTTTAGGGGACGGATTATATGAGCAGTTCTTC.

This clonotype has only a few counts. The rearrangement uses TRBV29-1 and TRBJ1-1; no definite D call. Germline V gives CDR1 SQVTM, CDR2 ANQGSEA. V was pared by 1 base and J by 6 bases, with 6 bases between. The CDR3 extends over 11 amino acids. CDR3 protein: CSVEALAEAFF. The CDR3 bases are TGCAGCGTTGAAGCTTTGGCTGAAGCTTTCTTT.